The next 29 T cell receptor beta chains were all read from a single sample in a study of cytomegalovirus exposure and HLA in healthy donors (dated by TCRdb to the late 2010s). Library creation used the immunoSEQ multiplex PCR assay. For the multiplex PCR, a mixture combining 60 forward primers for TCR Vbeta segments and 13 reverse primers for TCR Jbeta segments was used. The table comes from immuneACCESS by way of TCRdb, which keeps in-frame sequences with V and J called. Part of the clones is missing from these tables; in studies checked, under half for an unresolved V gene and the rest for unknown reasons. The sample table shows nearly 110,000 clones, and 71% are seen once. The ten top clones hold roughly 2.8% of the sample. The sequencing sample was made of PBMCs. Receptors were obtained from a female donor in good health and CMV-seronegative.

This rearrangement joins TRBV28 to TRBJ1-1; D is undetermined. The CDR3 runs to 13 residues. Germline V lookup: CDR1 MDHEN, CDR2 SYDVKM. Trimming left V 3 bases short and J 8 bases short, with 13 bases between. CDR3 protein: CASSLIRGAEAFF. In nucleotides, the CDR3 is TGTGCCAGCAGTTTGATCCGGGGTGCAGAAGCTTTCTTT.

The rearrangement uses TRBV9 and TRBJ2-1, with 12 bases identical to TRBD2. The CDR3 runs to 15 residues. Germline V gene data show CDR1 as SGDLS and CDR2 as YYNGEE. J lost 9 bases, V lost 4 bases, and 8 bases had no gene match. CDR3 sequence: CASSPRLAGVSEQFF. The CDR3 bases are TGTGCCAGCAGCCCCCGACTAGCGGGAGTGAGTGAGCAGTTCTTC.

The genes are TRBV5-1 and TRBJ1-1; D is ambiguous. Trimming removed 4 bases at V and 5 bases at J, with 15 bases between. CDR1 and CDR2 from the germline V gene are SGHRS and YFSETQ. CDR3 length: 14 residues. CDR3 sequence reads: CASSDPRPRTEAFF. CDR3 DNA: TGCGCCAGCAGCGACCCTCGGCCGAGGACTGAAGCTTTCTTT.

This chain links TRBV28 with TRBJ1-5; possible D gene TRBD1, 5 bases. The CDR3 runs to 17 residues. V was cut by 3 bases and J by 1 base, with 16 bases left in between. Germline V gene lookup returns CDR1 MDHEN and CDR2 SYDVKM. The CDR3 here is CASSFWGGSGSNQPQHF. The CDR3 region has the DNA TGTGCCAGCAGTTTTTGGGGGGGAAGCGGGAGCAATCAGCCCCAGCATTTT.

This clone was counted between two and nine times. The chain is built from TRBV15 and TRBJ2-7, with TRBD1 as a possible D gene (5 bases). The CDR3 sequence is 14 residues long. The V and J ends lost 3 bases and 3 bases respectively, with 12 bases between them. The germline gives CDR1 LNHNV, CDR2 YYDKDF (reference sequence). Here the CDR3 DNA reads TGTGCCACCAGCAGGGCTAGGGGTAACTACGAGCAGTACTTC. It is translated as CATSRARGNYEQYF.

CDR3 sequence: CASSTLAGGTGELFF. CDR3 bases: TGTGCCAGCAGCACACTAGCGGGCGGCACCGGGGAGCTGTTTTTT. The gene calls are TRBV7-6 and TRBJ2-2; 9 bases align to TRBD2. Germline V gene sequence: CDR1 SGHVS, CDR2 FNYEAQ. The CDR3 extends over 15 amino acids. With 5 bases clipped from V and 4 bases from J, the junction kept 5 bases outside the gene matches.

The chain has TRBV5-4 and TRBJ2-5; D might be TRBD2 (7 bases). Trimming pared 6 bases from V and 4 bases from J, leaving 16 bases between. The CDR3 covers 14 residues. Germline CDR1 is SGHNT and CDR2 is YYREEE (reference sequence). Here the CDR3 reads CASNGGGALETQYF. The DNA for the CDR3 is TGTGCCAGCAATGGGGGGGGCGCCTTAGAGACCCAGTACTTC.

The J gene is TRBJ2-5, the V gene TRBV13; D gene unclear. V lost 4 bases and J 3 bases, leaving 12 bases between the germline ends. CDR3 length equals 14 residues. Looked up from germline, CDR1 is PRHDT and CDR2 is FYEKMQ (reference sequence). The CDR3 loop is CASSSSASEETQYF. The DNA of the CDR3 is TGTGCCAGCAGCTCCTCAGCGTCCGAAGAGACCCAGTACTTC.

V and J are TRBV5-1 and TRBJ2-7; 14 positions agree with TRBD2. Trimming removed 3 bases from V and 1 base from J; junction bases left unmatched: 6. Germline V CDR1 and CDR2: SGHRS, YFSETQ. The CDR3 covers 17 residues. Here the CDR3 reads CASSWGLAGALSYEQYF. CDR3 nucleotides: TGCGCCAGCAGCTGGGGACTAGCGGGAGCCCTTTCCTACGAGCAGTACTTC.

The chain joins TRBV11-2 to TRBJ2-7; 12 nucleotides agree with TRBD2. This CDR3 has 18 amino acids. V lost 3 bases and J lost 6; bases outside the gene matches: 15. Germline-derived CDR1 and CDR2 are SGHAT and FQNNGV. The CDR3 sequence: CASSFLRNWTSGKVEQYF. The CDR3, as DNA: TGTGCCAGCAGCTTCCTGAGGAATTGGACTAGCGGGAAGGTCGAGCAGTACTTC.

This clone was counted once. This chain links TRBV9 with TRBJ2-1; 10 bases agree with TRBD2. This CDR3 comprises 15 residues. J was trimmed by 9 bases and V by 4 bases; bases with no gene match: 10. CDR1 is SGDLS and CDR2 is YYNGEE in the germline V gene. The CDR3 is CASSRGPSGSSEQFF. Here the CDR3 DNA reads TGTGCCAGCAGCCGAGGGCCTAGCGGGAGTAGTGAGCAGTTCTTC.

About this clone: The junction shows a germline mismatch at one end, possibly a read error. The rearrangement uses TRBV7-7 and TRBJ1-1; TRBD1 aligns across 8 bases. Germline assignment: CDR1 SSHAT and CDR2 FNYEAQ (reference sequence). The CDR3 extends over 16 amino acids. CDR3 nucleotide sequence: TGTGCTAGCAGCCCTCTTCGAACAGGGGGAGTGTCTGAAGCTTTCTTT. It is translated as CASSPLRTGGVSEAFF.

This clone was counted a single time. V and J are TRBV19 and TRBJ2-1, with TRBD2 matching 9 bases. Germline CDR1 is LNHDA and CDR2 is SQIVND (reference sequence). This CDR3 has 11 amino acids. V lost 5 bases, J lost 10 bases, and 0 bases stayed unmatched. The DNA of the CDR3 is TGTGCCAGTAGTCTAGCGGGAGAGCAGTTCTTC. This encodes CASSLAGEQFF.

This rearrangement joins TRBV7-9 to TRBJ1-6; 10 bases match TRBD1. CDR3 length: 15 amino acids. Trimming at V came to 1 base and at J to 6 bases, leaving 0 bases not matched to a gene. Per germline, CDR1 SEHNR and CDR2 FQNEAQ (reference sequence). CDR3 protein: CASSLGDRGNSPLHF. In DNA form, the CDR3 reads TGTGCCAGCAGCTTAGGGGACAGGGGTAATTCACCCCTCCACTTT.

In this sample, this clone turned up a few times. The CDR3 reads CASSEEEGPYEQYF. CDR3 sequence (DNA): TGTGCCAGCAGTGAAGAGGAGGGACCCTACGAGCAGTACTTC. The genes are TRBV6-1 and TRBJ2-7, with a weak D call TRBD2 (6 bases). Trimming shortened V by 1 base and J by 2 bases, and 9 bases separated the two germline ends. CDR1 MNHNS and CDR2 SASEGT come from the germline V gene. This CDR3 region has 14 residues.

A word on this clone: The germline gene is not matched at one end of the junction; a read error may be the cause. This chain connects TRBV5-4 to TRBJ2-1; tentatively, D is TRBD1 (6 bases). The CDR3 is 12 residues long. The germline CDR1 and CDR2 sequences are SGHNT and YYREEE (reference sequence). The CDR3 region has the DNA TGTGCCAGCAGCGCTACCGGGACACCGCCAATCTTC. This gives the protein CASSATGTPPIF.

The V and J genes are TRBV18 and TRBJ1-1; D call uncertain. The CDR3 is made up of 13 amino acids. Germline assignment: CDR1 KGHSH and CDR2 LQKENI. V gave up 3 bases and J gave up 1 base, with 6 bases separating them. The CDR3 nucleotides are TGTGCCAGCTCACCGGCGGAGAACACTGAAGCTTTCTTT. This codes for CASSPAENTEAFF.

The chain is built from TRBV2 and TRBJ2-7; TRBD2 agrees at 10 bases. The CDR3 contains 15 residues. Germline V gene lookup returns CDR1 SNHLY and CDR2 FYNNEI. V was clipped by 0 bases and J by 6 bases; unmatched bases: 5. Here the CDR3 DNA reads TGTGCCAGCAGTGAAGCAGGGACTAGCGTCTCCGAGCAGTACTTC. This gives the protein CASSEAGTSVSEQYF.

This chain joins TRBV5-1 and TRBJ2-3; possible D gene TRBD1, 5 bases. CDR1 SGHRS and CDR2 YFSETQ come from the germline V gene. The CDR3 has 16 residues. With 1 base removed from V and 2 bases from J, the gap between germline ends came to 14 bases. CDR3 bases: TGCGCCAGCAGCTTGTCTCCCAGGGTCAACACAGATACGCAGTATTTT. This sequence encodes CASSLSPRVNTDTQYF. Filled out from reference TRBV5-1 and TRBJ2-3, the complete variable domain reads KAGVTQTPRYLIKTRGQQVTLSCSPISGHRSVSWYQQTPGQGLQFLFEYFSETQRNKGNFPGRFSGRQFSNSRSEMNVSTLELGDSALYLCASSLSPRVNTDTQYFGPGTRLTVL.

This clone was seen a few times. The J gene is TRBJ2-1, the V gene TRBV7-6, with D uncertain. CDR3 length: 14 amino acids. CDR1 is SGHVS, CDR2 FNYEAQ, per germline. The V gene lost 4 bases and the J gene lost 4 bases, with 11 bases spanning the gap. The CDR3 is CASSSMTTYNEQFF. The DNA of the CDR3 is TGTGCCAGCAGCTCTATGACAACTTACAATGAGCAGTTCTTC. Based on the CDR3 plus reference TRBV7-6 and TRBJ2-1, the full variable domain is GAGVSQSPRYKVTKRGQDVALRCDPISGHVSLYWYRQALGQGPEFLTYFNYEAQQDKSGLPNDRFSAERPEGSISTLTIQRTEQRDSAMYRCASSSMTTYNEQFFGPGTRLTVL.

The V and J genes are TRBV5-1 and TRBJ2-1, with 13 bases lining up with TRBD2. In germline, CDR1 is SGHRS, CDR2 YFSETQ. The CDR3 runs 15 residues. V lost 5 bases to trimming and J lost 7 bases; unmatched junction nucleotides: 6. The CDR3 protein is CASRMGLAGSNEQFF. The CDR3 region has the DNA TGCGCCAGCAGAATGGGACTAGCGGGATCTAATGAGCAGTTCTTC.

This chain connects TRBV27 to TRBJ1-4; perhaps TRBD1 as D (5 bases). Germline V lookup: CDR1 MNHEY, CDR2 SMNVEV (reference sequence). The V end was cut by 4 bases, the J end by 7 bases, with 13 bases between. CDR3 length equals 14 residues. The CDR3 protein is CASSSLGVSEKLFF. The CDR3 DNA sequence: TGTGCCAGCAGTTCATTAGGGGTTAGTGAAAAACTGTTTTTT.

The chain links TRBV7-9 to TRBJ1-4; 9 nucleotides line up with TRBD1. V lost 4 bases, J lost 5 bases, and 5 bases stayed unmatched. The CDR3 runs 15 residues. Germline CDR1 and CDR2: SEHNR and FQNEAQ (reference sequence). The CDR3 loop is CASSSTGTGNEKLFF. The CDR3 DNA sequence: TGTGCCAGCAGCTCCACCGGGACAGGGAATGAAAAACTGTTTTTT.

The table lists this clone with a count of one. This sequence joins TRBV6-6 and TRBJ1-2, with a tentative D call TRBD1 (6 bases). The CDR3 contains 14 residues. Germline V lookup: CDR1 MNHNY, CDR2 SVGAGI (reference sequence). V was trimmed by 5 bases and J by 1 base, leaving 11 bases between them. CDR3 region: CASSPRGLNYGYTF. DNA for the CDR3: TGTGCCAGCAGTCCCAGGGGCCTTAACTATGGCTACACCTTC.

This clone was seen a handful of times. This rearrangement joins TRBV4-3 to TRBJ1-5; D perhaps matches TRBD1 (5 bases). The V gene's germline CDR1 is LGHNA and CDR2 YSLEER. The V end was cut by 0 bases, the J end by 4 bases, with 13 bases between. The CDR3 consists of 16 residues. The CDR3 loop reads CASSQDRGVMNQPQHF. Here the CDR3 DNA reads TGCGCCAGCAGCCAAGACCGGGGGGTTATGAATCAGCCCCAGCATTTT.

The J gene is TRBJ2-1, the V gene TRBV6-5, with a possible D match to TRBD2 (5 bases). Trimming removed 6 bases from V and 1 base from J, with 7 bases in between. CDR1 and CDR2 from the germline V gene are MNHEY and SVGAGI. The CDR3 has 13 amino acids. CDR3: CASSWTSYNEQFF. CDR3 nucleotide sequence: TGTGCCAGCAGCTGGACTTCCTACAATGAGCAGTTCTTC.

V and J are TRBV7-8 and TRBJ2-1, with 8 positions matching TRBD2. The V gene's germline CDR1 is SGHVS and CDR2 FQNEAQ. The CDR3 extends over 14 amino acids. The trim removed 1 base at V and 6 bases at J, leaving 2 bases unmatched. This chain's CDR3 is CASSLDGRGNEQFF. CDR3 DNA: TGTGCCAGCAGCTTAGACGGGAGGGGCAATGAGCAGTTCTTC.

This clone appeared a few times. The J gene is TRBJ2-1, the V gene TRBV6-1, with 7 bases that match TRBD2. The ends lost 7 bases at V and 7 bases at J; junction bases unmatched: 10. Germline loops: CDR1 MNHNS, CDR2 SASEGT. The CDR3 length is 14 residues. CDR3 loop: CASIGSWGGNEQFF. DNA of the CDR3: TGTGCCAGCATAGGGTCATGGGGGGGTAATGAGCAGTTCTTC.

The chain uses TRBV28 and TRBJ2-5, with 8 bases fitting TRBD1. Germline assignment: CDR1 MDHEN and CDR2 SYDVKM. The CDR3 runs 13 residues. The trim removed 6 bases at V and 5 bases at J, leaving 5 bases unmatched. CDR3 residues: CASRKTGGETQYF. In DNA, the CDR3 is TGTGCCAGCAGGAAAACAGGGGGGGAGACCCAGTACTTC.